The rows below give T cell receptor beta chains drawn from one sample of a study of cytomegalovirus exposure and HLA in healthy donors. Clones were sequenced by immunoSEQ multiplex PCR, and TCRdb holds only the in-frame ones, with some missing. The sample records 95,000 to 150,000 clones, about 10% being singletons. Sequences were obtained from PBMCs. These receptors came from a woman aged 18-30 years in good health and CMV-seropositive. CDR3s include the opening cysteine and the closing phenylalanine or tryptophan. Some rows mark clone size as missing; the rest say once, few, many or name a class of expanded clone.

TRBV6-4,TRBJ2-3,few,CASSDSAGSTDTQYF
TRBV10-1,TRBJ2-7,-,CASRTLIKAGEIGEQYF
TRBV5-8,TRBJ2-5,-,CASSLIWGLADQETQYF
TRBV9,TRBJ2-1,-,CASSVEGGTFYNEQFF
TRBV5-6,-,few,CASSVTGEGYEQYF
TRBV27,TRBJ1-1,few,CASSLQGGGYTEAFF
TRBV11-2,TRBJ2-7,few,CASSYRTGVSFMSEQYF
TRBV6-5,TRBJ1-1,few,CASRQSGGFTEAFF
TRBV6-1,TRBJ2-7,few,CASWRGQGAGEQYF
TRBV6-4,TRBJ1-1,-,CAIQTIEAGEAFF
TRBV29-1,TRBJ2-3,-,CSARESTDTQYF
TRBV6-5,TRBJ1-1,few,CASKRTGNTEAFF
TRBV5-6,TRBJ2-7,few,CASRRQGYEQYF
TRBV13,TRBJ1-1,few,CASSLRGRTEAFF
TRBV28,TRBJ1-1,-,CASSLGTGTEAFF
TRBV5-4,TRBJ1-4,few,CASSWGQGIGEKLFF
TRBV5-1,TRBJ1-1,few,CASSVGTGYPEAFF
TRBV21-1,TRBJ2-3,-,CASSRGRTVSAQYF
TRBV6-1,TRBJ1-1,-,CASSEWSTISTEAFF
TRBV9,TRBJ1-2,-,CASSVGQGAYDYGYTF
TRBV19,TRBJ2-7,few,CASSPSAVLNYEQYF
TRBV18,TRBJ1-2,few,CASSQSWDRPYGYTF
TRBV15,TRBJ2-5,few,CATSPTGSETQYF
TRBV11-3,TRBJ2-2,-,CASGRVSGELFF
TRBV19,TRBJ2-2,-,CASSTSGTGELFF
TRBV7-8,TRBJ1-1,-,CASSLGGRGRDTEAFF
TRBV6-1,TRBJ2-3,few,CASSAGTSGTDTQYF
TRBV28,TRBJ2-1,-,CASQFGTEIDEQFF
TRBV28,TRBJ1-2,-,CASSLQGTNYGYTF
TRBV25-1,TRBJ2-1,-,CASSEWEGGRREQFF
TRBV28,TRBJ1-5,few,CASSSGTGGIQPQHF
TRBV11-3,TRBJ1-2,few,CASSLGAVYGYTF
TRBV25-1,TRBJ2-7,-,CASTAGPYEQYF
TRBV4-1,TRBJ1-1,-,CASSQVVTFTEAFF
TRBV11-2,TRBJ2-7,few,CASSYPGLAGSYEQYF
TRBV19,TRBJ2-1,few,CASSIGAREENNEQFF
TRBV9,TRBJ2-3,few,CASSAWTADTQYF
TRBV27,TRBJ1-1,-,CASSSEGTGTEAFF
TRBV19,TRBJ2-1,few,CASSGISGRANEQFF
TRBV7-9,TRBJ2-2,few,CASSPYTGELFF
TRBV11-2,TRBJ1-5,-,CASSTNLHSNQPQHF
TRBV19,TRBJ2-5,-,CASSQGLLETQYF
TRBV6-5,TRBJ2-7,-,CASSRSTGFEQYF
TRBV2,TRBJ2-2,few,CASSWGGNYAGELFF
TRBV5-1,TRBJ1-2,few,CASSVDSRYGYTF
TRBV7-9,TRBJ2-7,-,CASSPKLAEGYEQYF
TRBV9,TRBJ2-2,-,CASSTSGSTGELFF